This T cell receptor beta chain was recovered during a study of T-cell reconstitution after alpha-beta-depleted transplantation in children. Study-wide findings and caveats: Surviving recipient T cells and thymic progenitors produced the high day-60 TCRbeta diversity seen in some patients.

Turning to this clonotype: The target antigen is unknown.

Germline V gene lookup returns CDR1 KGHSH and CDR2 LQKENI. There are 14 residues in the CDR3. V was cut by 3 bases and J by 5 bases, with 13 bases left in between. It was with unique molecular identifiers that the TCRbeta library was prepared. Each CDR3 protein gets one entry after TCRdb re-called the PCR reads with MiXCR. The data hold 350,000 to 500,000 distinct CDR3 sequences, with roughly 44% observed a single time. The sample here was PBMCs, taken before TCRalphabeta/CD19-depleted stem cell transplant. The chain links TRBV18 to TRBJ1-2; possibly TRBD1 for D (6 bases). This clonotype was sampled from a girl aged 2-10 years with aplastic anemia, due to receive a stem cell transplant. DNA for the CDR3: TGTGCCAGCTCACCGAGAGCCAGGGGATATGGCTACACCTTC. This codes for CASSPRARGYGYTF.